This entry describes one T cell receptor beta chain. The sample belongs to a study of blood T cell repertoires in COVID-19. Study as a whole: Acute-phase and convalescent COVID-19 samples originated in the United States, Italy and Spain.

Clones were sequenced by immunoSEQ multiplex PCR, and TCRdb holds only the in-frame ones, with some missing. The sample includes about 360,000 clones, 88% of them seen just once. This CDR3 comprises 13 residues. The V end was cut by 1 base, the J end by 12 bases, with 10 bases between. The germline CDR1 and CDR2 sequences are LNHNV and YYDKDF (reference sequence). The sequencing sample was made of PBMCs or T cells enriched from blood (not recorded which). This sequence joins TRBV15 and TRBJ1-6, with D possibly TRBD1 on 6 matching bases. This clonotype was obtained from a woman in her thirties or forties with acute COVID-19. Here the CDR3 reads CATSRGGQIPLHF. DNA for the CDR3: TGTGCCACCAGCAGAGGGGGGCAGATACCCCTCCACTTT.